This T cell receptor beta chain was captured in a study of T cell repertoires in cytomegalovirus infection. Study overall: CMV infection together with matching HLA type was indicated by public TCR beta signatures.

This clonotype was counted between two and nine times. Its specificity is not known. TCRdb recomputed calls from the reads with MiXCR, one row per CDR3 protein. The profile shows about 230,000 distinct CDR3 sequences, 20% to 25% of them singletons. The study, taken as a whole, reports: HLA-C-restricted TCR beta clonotypes specific for CMV led the ex vivo response.

CDR3 size: 14 residues. V was cut by 4 bases and J by 3 bases, with 12 bases left in between. CDR1 MGHRA and CDR2 YSYEKL come from the germline V gene. This chain joins TRBV4-1 and TRBJ1-2; D remains unclear. The sequence came from a human donor in good health (CMV status not recorded). Some clones in this sample may be carry-over from other donors' samples. Sequencing was carried out using CD8+ T cells from PBMCs. CDR3 in DNA: TGCGCCAGCAGCCCCGCCATTGACCACTATGGCTACACCTTC. Protein: CASSPAIDHYGYTF.